This TCR beta chain emerged from a study of glioma-infiltrating T cells after dendritic cell vaccination. Data came from immunoSEQ multiplex PCR; TCRdb stores just in-frame clones and leaves some out. The sample records about 67,000 clones, around 86% being singletons. The CDR3 covers 15 residues. Germline V gene lookup returns CDR1 SGHAT and CDR2 FQNNGV. V gave up 7 bases and J gave up 2 bases; unmatched junction bases: 4. This chain links TRBV11-2 with TRBJ2-3; 12 bases are a match to TRBD1. The source material was blood, sampled before dendritic cell vaccination. The receptor was isolated from a human donor with glioblastoma. The CDR3 sequence is CASTLGQGATDTQYF. CDR3 bases: TGTGCCAGCACTCTGGGACAGGGGGCCACAGATACGCAGTATTTT. The full variable domain, rest sourced from reference TRBV11-2 and TRBJ2-3, is EAGVAQSPRYKIIEKRQSVAFWCNPISGHATLYWYQQILGQGPKLLIQFQNNGVVDDSQLPKDRFSAERLKGVDSTLKIQPAKLEDSAVYLCASTLGQGATDTQYFGPGTRLTVL.